The 21 T cell receptor beta chains below were found in one sample sequenced in a study of prognosis after radiotherapy for stage I lung cancer. Amplification of the TCR beta CDR3 (from genomic DNA) was done by two-round multiplex PCR. Initially, in first-round PCR, primers specific to each TRBV and TRBJ gene were used. TCRdb re-derived calls from the multiplex PCR reads in MiXCR, one entry per CDR3 protein. The sample consists of fewer than 20,000 distinct CDR3 sequences, over 15% of them appearing once. Sample: PBMCs, taken before or after stereotactic body radiation therapy (not recorded which). Receptors were obtained from a donor aged 50 or older with non-small cell lung cancer.

This clonotype was counted ten times or more. This chain joins TRBV20-1 and TRBJ2-3; 12 nucleotides agree with TRBD1. Germline trimming cut 5 bases from V and 5 bases from J; bases unmatched to any gene: 8. The CDR3 loop spans 15 amino acids. The germline V gene encodes CDR1 DFQATT and CDR2 SNEGSKA (reference sequence). The CDR3 is CSAQSGTGGLDTQYF. DNA of the CDR3: TGCAGTGCTCAGTCGGGGACAGGGGGCTTAGATACGCAGTATTTT.

Many counts were recorded for this clonotype. V gene TRBV6-2 or TRBV6-3 combines with J gene TRBJ1-5; perhaps TRBD1 as D (5 bases). This CDR3 has 13 amino acids. Per germline, CDR1 MNHEY and CDR2 SVGEGT. Trimming stripped 6 bases from V and 6 bases from J, with 12 bases between. CDR3 DNA sequence: TGTGCCAGCAGAGCGACAGTAAGTCAGCCCCAGCATTTT. It codes for CASRATVSQPQHF.

Ten or more counts support this clonotype. This chain connects TRBV3-1 to TRBJ2-3, with a possible D match to TRBD2 (6 bases). The germline V and J ends were trimmed by 4 bases and 2 bases, with 13 bases remaining between them. The CDR3 has 15 amino acids. Germline V gives CDR1 LGHDT, CDR2 YNNKEL (reference sequence). The DNA of the CDR3 is TGTGCCAGCAGCCGAGGGACTCCCGACACAGATACGCAGTATTTT. Amino acids: CASSRGTPDTDTQYF.

This clonotype is medium-sized in the sample. The CDR3 region has the DNA TGTGCCAGCAGCCCTGGGTCAGGGGACACCGGGGAGCTGTTTTTT. Protein: CASSPGSGDTGELFF. The rearrangement joins TRBV4-2 to TRBJ2-2, with a possible D match to TRBD1 (6 bases). V lost 4 bases and J 3 bases, leaving 12 bases between the germline ends. Per the germline V gene, CDR1 is LGHNA and CDR2 is YNFKEQ. The CDR3 consists of 15 residues.

This clonotype is deemed medium-sized. The V call is TRBV2, the J call TRBJ2-1, with 10 bases aligning to TRBD2. Trimming at V came to 3 bases and at J to 4 bases, leaving 3 bases not matched to a gene. CDR1 is SNHLY and CDR2 is FYNNEI in the germline V gene. This CDR3 has 15 residues. The CDR3 nucleotides are TGTGCCAGCAGTGACTCTAGCGGGAGTTACAATGAGCAGTTCTTC. This encodes CASSDSSGSYNEQFF. The whole variable domain, filled in from reference TRBV2 and TRBJ2-1, reads EPEVTQTPSHQVTQMGQEVILRCVPISNHLYFYWYRQILGQKVEFLVSFYNNEISEKSEIFDDQFSVERPDGSNFTLKIRSTKLEDSAMYFCASSDSSGSYNEQFFGPGTRLTVL.

The sample holds many counts of this clonotype. This chain joins TRBV11-2 and TRBJ1-4, with D perhaps TRBD1 (5 bases). Trimming removed 4 bases from V and 8 bases from J, with 20 bases in between. CDR1 is SGHAT, CDR2 FQNNGV, per germline. CDR3 length: 16 amino acids. For the CDR3, the DNA is TGTGCCAGCAGCTCCCTCCCAGATCGGAGGGGCGAAAAACTGTTTTTT. Translated: CASSSLPDRRGEKLFF.

A few counts support this clonotype. The chain employs TRBV5-4 and TRBJ2-5; TRBD1 matches 10 bases. The junction had 5 bases not matched to a gene; V was cut back by 2 bases and J by 4 bases. CDR1 and CDR2 from the germline V gene are SGHNT and YYREEE (reference sequence). This CDR3 is 15 amino acids long. The CDR3 DNA reads as TGTGCCAGCAGCTTAAAAGGGACAGGGGTAGAGACCCAGTACTTC. The encoded protein is CASSLKGTGVETQYF.

The sample holds many counts of this clonotype. V gene TRBV10-3 combines with J gene TRBJ2-6; tentatively, D is TRBD1 or TRBD2 (5 bases each). The CDR3 totals 19 residues. The germline V and J ends were trimmed by 1 base and 1 base, with 17 bases remaining between them. Germline CDR1 ENHRY, CDR2 SYGVKD. CDR3 bases: TGTGCCATCAGTGAGTTTGTTGGGGGATTTCGTTCTGGGGCCAACGTCCTGACTTTC. Amino acid sequence: CAISEFVGGFRSGANVLTF.

Remarks on this clonotype: Its ends do not fully match the called genes, so a read error is possible. The chain carries TRBV6-2 or TRBV6-3 and TRBJ2-2; 7 nucleotides agree with TRBD2. The CDR3 length is 13 residues. Germline V CDR1 and CDR2: MNHEY, SVGEGT. The CDR3 region is CASSYGGNGEVFF. Written as DNA, the CDR3 is TGTGCCAGCAGCTACGGGGGGAACGGGGAGGTGTTTTTT.

This clonotype is categorized as medium-sized. The chain links TRBV11-2 to TRBJ2-7; TRBD2 might be the D (5 bases). Germline CDR1 reads SGHAT; CDR2 reads FQNNGV. The CDR3 has 16 residues. The germline V and J ends were trimmed by 1 base and 1 base, with 14 bases remaining between them. This CDR3 reads CASSLAGEGWSYEQYF. The CDR3 DNA is TGTGCCAGCAGCTTAGCAGGCGAGGGATGGTCCTACGAGCAGTACTTC.

This clonotype appeared many times. The chain uses TRBV4-2 and TRBJ2-1, with D perhaps matching TRBD2 (6 bases). V was shortened by 0 bases and J by 8 bases, with 14 bases between the two germline ends. CDR3 size: 15 residues. Germline-derived CDR1 and CDR2 are LGHNA and YNFKEQ. CDR3 in amino acids: CASSQDVASADEQFF. In DNA, the CDR3 is TGTGCCAGCAGCCAAGATGTGGCTAGCGCTGATGAGCAGTTCTTC.

This clonotype appeared many times. The V and J genes are TRBV27 and TRBJ2-1; maybe TRBD2 (6 bases). V was pared by 7 bases and J by 4 bases, with 17 bases between. Looked up from germline, CDR1 is MNHEY and CDR2 is SMNVEV (reference sequence). There are 15 residues in the CDR3. CDR3 sequence: CASTPGELRYNEQFF. CDR3 bases: TGTGCCAGCACTCCGGGGGAGCTGAGGTACAATGAGCAGTTCTTC.

This clonotype came up many times. V and J are TRBV20-1 and TRBJ2-7, with D perhaps matching TRBD1 (5 bases). CDR1 and CDR2 from the germline V gene are DFQATT and SNEGSKA (reference sequence). V gave up 6 bases and J gave up 0 bases, with 9 bases separating them. The CDR3 runs 12 residues. This chain's CDR3 is CSARVSSYEQYF. CDR3 in DNA: TGCAGTGCCAGGGTAAGCTCCTACGAGCAGTACTTC.

This clonotype was observed at least ten times. The gene calls are TRBV11-2 and TRBJ2-7; perhaps D is TRBD1 or TRBD2 (6 bases each). The CDR3 totals 16 residues. Germline CDR1 SGHAT, CDR2 FQNNGV. V lost 5 bases and J 7 bases, leaving 24 bases between the germline ends. The CDR3 coding sequence is TGTGCCAGCAGCCCTATCCGTGGGCCGGGGGCGGGAGAGCAGTACTTC. This encodes CASSPIRGPGAGEQYF.

Ten or more counts support this clonotype. V is TRBV5-1 and J is TRBJ1-1; 8 nucleotides agree with TRBD1. Per the germline V gene, CDR1 is SGHRS and CDR2 is YFSETQ. Trimming at V came to 8 bases and at J to 1 base, leaving 7 bases not matched to a gene. The CDR3 is 14 residues long. This chain's CDR3 is CASGQGPSNTEAFF. CDR3 coding DNA: TGCGCCAGTGGACAGGGACCTTCGAACACTGAAGCTTTCTTT.

This clonotype has at least ten counts. The V and J genes are TRBV11-2 and TRBJ1-3, with D possibly being TRBD1 (5 bases). V shed 4 bases and J shed 4 bases, with 11 bases lying between them. In germline, CDR1 is SGHAT, CDR2 FQNNGV. The CDR3 length is 14 residues. The CDR3, as DNA: TGTGCCAGCAGCTGGGGCAGAACCGGAAACACCATATATTTT. Translating it yields CASSWGRTGNTIYF.

The genes are TRBV6-2 or TRBV6-3 and TRBJ2-7; D perhaps matches TRBD1 (6 bases). CDR1 is MNHEY and CDR2 is SVGEGT in the germline V gene. V was pared by 9 bases and J by 4 bases, with 16 bases between. There are 13 residues in the CDR3. The CDR3 DNA follows: TGTGCCAGTCACCCGGGACATACTTACGAGCAGTACTTC. This translates into CASHPGHTYEQYF.

This clonotype was seen at least ten times. The DNA of the CDR3 is TGTGCCACCAGTGACCCCGGGACTAACTCCTACAATGAGCAGTTCTTC. Its protein is CATSDPGTNSYNEQFF. The J gene is TRBJ2-1, the V gene TRBV24-1; 7 positions match TRBD2. The CDR3 loop spans 16 amino acids. J lost 0 bases, V lost 4 bases, and 5 bases had no gene match. CDR1 is KGHDR, CDR2 SFDVKD, per germline.

With respect to this clonotype: With a much larger clone just one base away, this may be a read error. The J gene is TRBJ1-5, the V gene TRBV28; 7 positions match TRBD1. Germline loops: CDR1 MDHEN, CDR2 SYDVKM. CDR3 length: 13 amino acids. V shed 5 bases and J 4 bases; nucleotides not matched to a gene: 2. The CDR3 bases are TGTGCCAGCAGTCAACAGGGGAATCAGCCCCAGCATTTT. Translating gives CASSQQGNQPQHF.

This chain uses TRBV6-1 with TRBJ2-1; 7 nucleotides line up with TRBD2. The CDR3 sequence is 14 residues long. V dropped 4 bases and J dropped 7; count of bases not matched to a gene: 7. Germline V gene lookup returns CDR1 MNHNS and CDR2 SASEGT. The DNA of the CDR3 is TGTGCCAGCAGTGTAGCGGGTGGCCGGAATGAGCAGTTCTTC. As protein: CASSVAGGRNEQFF.

This clonotype was counted ten times or more. The chain couples TRBV30 to TRBJ2-2; 8 bases fit TRBD1. Germline V gene data show CDR1 as GTSNPN and CDR2 as SVGIG (reference sequence). This CDR3 has 15 residues. The V segment lost 3 bases and the J segment 5 bases; nucleotides outside the gene matches: 8. CDR3 residues: CAWSPRTGSTGELFF. The DNA for the CDR3 is TGTGCCTGGAGCCCTCGGACAGGGTCGACCGGGGAGCTGTTTTTT.